This T cell receptor (beta chain) was profiled in a study of cytomegalovirus exposure and HLA in healthy donors (dated by TCRdb to about 2017). As for the study more broadly: According to a later analysis, one platform produced both the approximately 110 validation repertoires and the roughly 650 repertoires of the first cohort. The aim of the study was to test whether cataloging public T cell receptors could identify signatures of past pathogen exposure. Along with the roughly 710-subject first cohort, a separate validation cohort of some 130 different subjects was used. High-throughput TCR immunosequencing, statistical association of individual TCRs with disease status, and machine learning were combined to predict cytomegalovirus infection status.

The junction carries 10 bases between V and J, which are trimmed by 1 base and 4 bases respectively. The CDR3 runs 14 residues from the cysteine to the phenylalanine. The DNA shown is the 42-base CDR3, in frame from base 1. For CDR1 and CDR2, the germline V gene lists LGHNA and YSLEER. About this clone itself: Its antigen is still unknown. No per-base quality is available; no much larger clone lies one base away.

Libraries were built with the immunoSEQ multiplex PCR assay. As for the original processing: A statistical classification framework was built to diagnose cytomegalovirus status from the catalog of TCR beta chain sequences. TCRdb took over this immuneACCESS table, retaining in-frame rearrangements with V and J assigned. Such tables are incomplete; in checked studies, under half of the missing clones stem from an unresolved V gene, and the remainder is unexplained. V and J calls and clone size are copied from that table; D and trimming were computed from the DNA. This sample gives around 220,000 clones in total; approximately 83% of them show up just once. Jointly, the top ten make up over 11% of the sample. The donors belonged to the validation cohort of about 120 subjects, which was separate from the approximately 680-subject first cohort. Broad study findings and their caveats: A few of the identified cytomegalovirus-associated TCR beta chains were confirmed in vitro to be specific for cytomegalovirus antigens. The authors suggested that the approach could potentially be generalized to other disease states and immunological phenotypes. The classifier was reported to diagnose cytomegalovirus status with high specificity and sensitivity in both the original cohort and the validation cohort. The study gave a list of over 150 TCR beta chains associated with cytomegalovirus. Subsequent analysis determined that TCRs grouped into clusters in the first cohort also showed a tendency toward co-occurrence across the approximately 110 validation repertoires, and 85% to 95% of cluster scores exceeded 0. A later analysis had no HLA typing for the validation cohort, so co-occurrence there was scored across all 130 or so repertoires. Across donors, most TCR sequences were observed very rarely, whereas some public TCRs were present in many individuals.

This receptor was identified in a woman aged 30 to 39 in good health and CMV-seropositive. Recombination joined TRBV4-3 with TRBJ1-2; a weak D assignment points to TRBD1 (6 bases agree). Sequencing input: PBMCs. The bases read TGCGCCAGCAGCCAAGGTCCAGGGGCCTATGGCTACACCTTC. It specifies CASSQGPGAYGYTF.